This T cell receptor (beta chain) was documented in a study of blood T cell repertoires in COVID-19. Background on the study: The United States, Italy and Spain provided the acute and convalescent COVID-19 samples.

Generated by immunoSEQ multiplex PCR, the TCRdb table keeps only in-frame clones and is missing some. The data show more than 200,000 clones, roughly 80% seen once. This clone was detected only once. CDR1 and CDR2 (germline): MDHEN, SYDVKM. The V and J ends lost 6 bases and 2 bases respectively, with 11 bases between them. The CDR3 is made up of 14 amino acids. Sequences were obtained from peripheral blood. This TCR derives from a woman aged 40 to 55 with active or convalescent COVID-19. The V and J genes are TRBV28 and TRBJ1-5; D remains unclear. CDR3 nucleotide sequence: TGTGCCAGCAGCCCCAGGTACCGCAATCAGCCCCAGCATTTT. This gives the protein CASSPRYRNQPQHF. The variable domain in full, with the rest retrieved from reference TRBV28 and TRBJ1-5, is DVKVTQSSRYLVKRTGEKVFLECVQDMDHENMFWYRQDPGLGLRLIYFSYDVKMKEKGDIPEGYSVSREKKERFSLILESASTNQTSMYLCASSPRYRNQPQHFGDGTRLSIL.